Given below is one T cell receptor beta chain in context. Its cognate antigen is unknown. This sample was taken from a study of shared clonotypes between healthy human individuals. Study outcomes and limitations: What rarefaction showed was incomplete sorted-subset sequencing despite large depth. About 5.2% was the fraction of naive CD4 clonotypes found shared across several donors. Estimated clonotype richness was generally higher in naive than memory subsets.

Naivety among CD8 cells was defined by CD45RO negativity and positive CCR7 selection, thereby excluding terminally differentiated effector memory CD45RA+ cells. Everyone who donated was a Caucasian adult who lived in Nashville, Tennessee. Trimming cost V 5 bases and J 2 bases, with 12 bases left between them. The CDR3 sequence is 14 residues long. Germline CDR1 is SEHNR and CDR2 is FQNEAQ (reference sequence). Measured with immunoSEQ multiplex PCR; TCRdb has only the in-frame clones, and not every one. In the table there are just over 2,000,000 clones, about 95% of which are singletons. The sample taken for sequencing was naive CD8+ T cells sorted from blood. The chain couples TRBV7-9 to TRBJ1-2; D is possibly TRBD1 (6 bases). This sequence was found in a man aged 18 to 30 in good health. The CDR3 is CASSPRDTNYGYTF. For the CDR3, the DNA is TGTGCCAGCAGCCCGCGGGACACCAACTATGGCTACACCTTC.